This T cell receptor (beta chain) stems from a study of cytomegalovirus exposure and HLA in healthy donors. The donors were members of the approximately 120-subject validation cohort (separate from the roughly 670-subject first cohort). Notes on this clone: Its antigen is unidentified.

TCRdb keeps only in-frame clones here, not all; method: immunoSEQ multiplex PCR. The sample lists a few hundred thousand clones; approximately 90% were seen once. Study-wide points: The classifier was said to identify cytomegalovirus status with high specificity and sensitivity. Associated with cytomegalovirus, according to the listing, were 150 to 200 TCR beta chains.

Sequencing used PBMCs. The sequence came from a woman aged 18-30 years in good health and CMV-seronegative.

This CDR3 reads CASSLARGGTETQYF. The CDR3 bases are TGTGCCAGCAGCTTGGCCCGGGGAGGGACAGAGACCCAGTACTTC. The chain is built from TRBV5-6 and TRBJ2-5; the match to TRBD2 covers 7 bases. The germline V gene has CDR1 SGHDT and CDR2 YYEEEE. CDR3 size: 15 residues. V shed 0 bases and J 4 bases; nucleotides not matched to a gene: 6.